The rows below give T cell receptor beta chains drawn from one sample of a study of blood T cells in healthy people across ages. TCRdb passed the 5' RACE reads through MiXCR, listing each CDR3 protein once. The sample includes fewer than 800,000 distinct CDR3 sequences, more than 20% of them seen just once. These sequences were also reported in another study, on T cells of mothers and their children.

The sequencing sample was made of blood. These receptors were obtained from a boy younger than 18 in good health. Each CDR3 is given with its conserved first and last residue. Fields, in order: V gene, D gene, J gene, clone size, CDR3 DNA, CDR3 protein. D genes are given only for firm matches. A clone size is listed for some rows: how often the clone was seen (once, few, many), or a class if it is expanded.

TRBV10-3,.,TRBJ2-5,few,TGTGCCATCAGTGTAGGGAAACCCCTCGAACGAGAGACCCAGTACTTC,CAISVGKPLERETQYF
TRBV7-2,.,TRBJ2-2,.,TGTGCCAGCAGCAGAAACCGGGGAAACGTGGGCACCGGGGAGCTGTTTTTT,CASSRNRGNVGTGELFF
TRBV12-3/TRBV12-4,.,TRBJ1-3,few,TGTGCCAGCATGGACAGCGGAAACACCATATATTTT,CASMDSGNTIYF
TRBV11-2,TRBD2,TRBJ2-5,few,TGTGCCAGCAGCTACACGGGCGGGAGTTCGGCAGAGACCCAGTACTTC,CASSYTGGSSAETQYF
TRBV2,.,TRBJ2-4,few,TGTGCCAGCAGTGAAGAATTTCAGGGTAGCATTCAGTACTTC,CASSEEFQGSIQYF
TRBV20-1,TRBD1,TRBJ2-7,.,TGCAGTGCTAGTTGGACAGGGTCCTACGAGCAGTACTTC,CSASWTGSYEQYF
TRBV6-2/TRBV6-3,.,TRBJ2-1,.,TGTGCCAGCCCCGGAGTCTTGGAGCAGTTCTTC,CASPGVLEQFF
TRBV29-1,TRBD1,TRBJ2-5,few,TGCAGCGTGGTTGTCCCGGGACAGGGACTTGGGACCCAGTACTTC,CSVVVPGQGLGTQYF
TRBV9,.,TRBJ1-5,.,TGTGCCAGCAGCGTAGGGGAAGGAAATCAGCCCCAGCATTTT,CASSVGEGNQPQHF
TRBV4-3,.,TRBJ1-5,.,TGCGCCAGCAGCCAAGATGTAGGGGCAAGCAATCAGCCCCAGCATTTT,CASSQDVGASNQPQHF
TRBV9,.,TRBJ2-5,.,TGTGCCAGCAGCGGGGCGGCAGGGCCGGAGACCCAGTACTTC,CASSGAAGPETQYF
TRBV4-3,TRBD1,TRBJ1-1,.,TGCGCCAGCAGCCAGCGAGGGGACAGGGCAACTGAAGCTTTCTTT,CASSQRGDRATEAFF
TRBV20-1,.,TRBJ2-7,.,TGCAGTGCTAGATTAGCGTCCTACGAGCAGTACTTC,CSARLASYEQYF
TRBV15,TRBD2,TRBJ2-7,.,TGTGCCACCAGCGTTAGCGGGCAAGGTGTGCAGTACTTC,CATSVSGQGVQYF
TRBV4-3,.,TRBJ2-7,.,TGCGCCAGCAGCCAAGCTCGAGCGGGCTCCTACGAGCAGTACTTC,CASSQARAGSYEQYF
TRBV6-1,.,TRBJ2-1,few,TGTGCCAGCAGTGAACATCCCTCGAGCAATGAGCAGTTCTTC,CASSEHPSSNEQFF
TRBV7-9,TRBD2,TRBJ2-2,few,TGTGCCAGCAGCTTATCGGGACTAGCGGGAGGAGGCGGGGAGCTGTTTTTT,CASSLSGLAGGGGELFF
TRBV29-1,TRBD1,TRBJ1-2,few,TGCAGCGGCACAGGGGTTAGTGGCTACACCTTC,CSGTGVSGYTF
TRBV29-1,.,TRBJ2-2,few,TGCAGCGTGCTCCTTAGGACAGCTATTAACCACGGGGAGCTGTTTTTT,CSVLLRTAINHGELFF
TRBV27,.,TRBJ1-6,.,TGTGCCAGCAGCGTAGTTAATTCACCCCTCCACTTT,CASSVVNSPLHF
TRBV19,.,TRBJ2-5,.,TGTGCCAGTAGTTTTCAAATAGGGGGTAGAGAAGAGACCCAGTACTTC,CASSFQIGGREETQYF
TRBV9,TRBD2,TRBJ2-1,many,TGTGCCAGCTCGAGGAGCGGGGGGTCCTACAATGAGCAGTTCTTC,CASSRSGGSYNEQFF
TRBV7-9,.,TRBJ1-1,few,TGTGCCAGCAGCTTAGCTTGGGGGCGGACTGAAGCTTTCTTT,CASSLAWGRTEAFF
TRBV6-5,TRBD2,TRBJ2-1,.,TGTGCCAGCAACCGTATGGCGGGAGGGCCGAATGAGCAGTTCTTC,CASNRMAGGPNEQFF
TRBV7-9,TRBD1,TRBJ2-3,.,TGTGCCAGCAGGTCGGGACAGAGCACAGATACGCAGTATTTT,CASRSGQSTDTQYF
TRBV20-1,.,TRBJ2-1,.,TGCAGTGCTCGCCCTATGCGCCGCTACAATGAGCAGTTCTTC,CSARPMRRYNEQFF
TRBV4-1,TRBD2,TRBJ2-5,few,TGCGCCAGCAGCCAACGGACTAGCGGGAGCACAGAGACCCAGTACTTC,CASSQRTSGSTETQYF
TRBV18,TRBD1,TRBJ2-1,.,TGTGCCAGCTCAACGACAGGGGTTCATGAGCAGTTCTTC,CASSTTGVHEQFF
TRBV4-2,.,TRBJ1-1,.,TGTGCCAGCAGCCAAGATATCCTGGGACCCGGAGCCGAAGCTTTCTTT,CASSQDILGPGAEAFF
TRBV6-1,TRBD1,TRBJ2-3,.,TGTGCCAGCAGTCCGGGACAGGGGACTAGCACAGATACGCAGTATTTT,CASSPGQGTSTDTQYF
TRBV11-1,.,TRBJ2-7,few,TGTGCCAGCAGCAAACCCGGGCGGCCCTACGAGCAGTACTTC,CASSKPGRPYEQYF
TRBV7-3,TRBD1,TRBJ2-1,few,TGTGCCAGCAGCCCCGGGACAGGGCTGATCAATGAGCGGTTCTTC,CASSPGTGLINERFF
TRBV3-1,.,TRBJ1-4,.,TGTGCCAGCAGCCAAAGGACAGCCGGAGATGAAAAACTGTTTTTT,CASSQRTAGDEKLFF
TRBV7-9,TRBD2,TRBJ2-5,.,TGTGCCAGCAGCTTAGCGGTTGGTAGCGGGAGGGCCCAGACCCAGTACTTC,CASSLAVGSGRAQTQYF
TRBV18,TRBD1,TRBJ2-7,.,TGTGCCAGCTCACTCTCGAGGGACAGCGGCGAGCAGTACTTC,CASSLSRDSGEQYF
TRBV20-1,TRBD2,TRBJ2-1,.,TGCAGTGCTAGAGTAGCTAGCGGGGCCAGCTCCTACAATGAGCAGTTCTTC,CSARVASGASSYNEQFF
TRBV6-2/TRBV6-3,.,TRBJ2-7,few,TGTGCCAGCAGTACACTAAGCGGAGCCTACGAGCAGTACTTC,CASSTLSGAYEQYF
TRBV7-6,.,TRBJ2-7,.,TGTGCCAGCAGCTTAGCGGGAGTCCCCGAGCAGTACTTC,CASSLAGVPEQYF
TRBV18,TRBD1,TRBJ2-4,few,TGTGCCAGCTCACCCACCGGACAGGGCTGGAACATTCAGTACTTC,CASSPTGQGWNIQYF